This T cell receptor (beta chain) emerged from a study of shared clonotypes between healthy human individuals. V lost 1 base and J 1 base, leaving 10 bases between the germline ends. The CDR3 sequence is 15 residues long. Germline-derived CDR1 and CDR2 are MDHEN and SYDVKM. In the case of this clone: Other DNA sequences in the same sample also yield this CDR3.

Data came from immunoSEQ multiplex PCR; TCRdb stores just in-frame clones and leaves some out. Of about 710,000 clones in the sample, over 60% were seen once. The receptor was derived from a woman aged 25 to 39 in good health. This sequence joins TRBV28 and TRBJ1-1, with D unresolved. The sample taken for sequencing was memory CD4+ T cells sorted from blood. Stated subset: CD45RA-negative fraction. The CDR3 loop is CASSLSAGRNTEAFF. CDR3 sequence (DNA): TGTGCCAGCAGTTTATCTGCGGGGAGGAACACTGAAGCTTTCTTT.